This T cell receptor beta chain was recovered during a study of cytomegalovirus exposure and HLA in healthy donors. Points from the study as a whole: Whilst most TCR sequences proved rare, a subset of public TCRs occurred across many donors.

The repertoire was sequenced with immunoSEQ multiplex PCR; TCRdb's copy has only in-frame clones and lacks some. The data show roughly 150,000 clones, 80% to 90% seen once. With respect to this clone: No antigen is known for it.

While the first cohort had 600 to 800 subjects, the donors belonged to the separate validation cohort of 120 subjects. V lost 0 bases to trimming and J lost 2 bases, with 12 bases between them. CDR3 length equals 15 residues. CDR1 and CDR2 from the germline V gene are SGHRS and YFSETQ. The V call is TRBV5-1, the J call TRBJ2-7; possibly TRBD1 for D (6 bases). Material: PBMCs. The clonotype originates from a woman between 25 and 40 years old in good health and CMV-seronegative. Written as DNA, the CDR3 is TGCGCCAGCAGCTTGGCGGCAGGGGCGACCTACGAGCAGTACTTC. Translation gives CASSLAAGATYEQYF.